This section outlines one TCR beta chain sequence together with its context. The sample is drawn from a study of blood T cell repertoires in COVID-19. Authors' analysis steps: Reference gene primer amplification in the assay estimated nucleated cell counts. Produced via immunoSEQ multiplex PCR; TCRdb's table is partial and in-frame only. The V and J calls and clone size are taken from that table; D and trimming were inferred from the DNA. Among tens of thousands of clones listed, roughly 80% were seen once. The sequencing input was peripheral blood. The TCR sequence derives from a woman in her sixties or seventies with acute or convalescent COVID-19.

The CDR3 reads CASSPKNGTGGSGANVLTF. DNA of the CDR3: TGTGCCAGCTCACCAAAAAATGGGACAGGGGGATCTGGGGCCAACGTCCTGACTTTC. The rearrangement uses TRBV18 and TRBJ2-6; 11 nucleotides line up with TRBD1. This CDR3 is built from 19 residues. CDR1 KGHSH and CDR2 LQKENI come from the germline V gene. With V trimmed by 2 bases and J by 1 base, 7 bases remained unmatched.